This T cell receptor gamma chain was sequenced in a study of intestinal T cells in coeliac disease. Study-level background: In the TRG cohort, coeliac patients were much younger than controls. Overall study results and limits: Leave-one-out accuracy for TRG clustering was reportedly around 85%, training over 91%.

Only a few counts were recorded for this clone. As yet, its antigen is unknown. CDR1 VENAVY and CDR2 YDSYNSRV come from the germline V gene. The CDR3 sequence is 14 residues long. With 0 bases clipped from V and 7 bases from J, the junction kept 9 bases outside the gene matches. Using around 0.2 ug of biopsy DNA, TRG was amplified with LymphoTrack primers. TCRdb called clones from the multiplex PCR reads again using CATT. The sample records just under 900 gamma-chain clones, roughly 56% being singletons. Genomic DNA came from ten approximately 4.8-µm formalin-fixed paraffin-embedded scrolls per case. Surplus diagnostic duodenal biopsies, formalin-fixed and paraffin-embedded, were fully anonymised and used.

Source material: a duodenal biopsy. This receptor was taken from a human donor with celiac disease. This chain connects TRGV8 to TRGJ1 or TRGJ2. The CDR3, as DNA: TGTGCCACCTGGGATAGGTTGGATTGCTATAAGAAACTCTTT. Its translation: CATWDRLDCYKKLF.